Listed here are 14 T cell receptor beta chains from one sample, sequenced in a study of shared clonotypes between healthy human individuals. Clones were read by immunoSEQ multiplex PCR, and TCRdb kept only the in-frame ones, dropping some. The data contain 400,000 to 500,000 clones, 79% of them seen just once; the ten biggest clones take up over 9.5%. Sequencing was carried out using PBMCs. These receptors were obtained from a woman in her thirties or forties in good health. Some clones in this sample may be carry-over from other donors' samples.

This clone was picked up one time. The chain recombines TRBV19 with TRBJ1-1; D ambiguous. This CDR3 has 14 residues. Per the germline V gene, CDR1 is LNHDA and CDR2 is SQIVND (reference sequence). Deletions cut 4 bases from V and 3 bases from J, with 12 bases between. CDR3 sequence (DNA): TGTGCCAGTAGTAAGGGCCCCATGGACACTGAAGCTTTCTTT. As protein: CASSKGPMDTEAFF.

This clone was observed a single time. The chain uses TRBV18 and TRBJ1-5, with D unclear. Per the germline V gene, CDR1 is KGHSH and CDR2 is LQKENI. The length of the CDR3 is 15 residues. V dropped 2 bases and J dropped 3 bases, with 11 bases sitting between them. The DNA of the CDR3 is TGTGCCAGCTCACCAGATCCAGGCCTCAATCAGCCCCAGCATTTT. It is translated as CASSPDPGLNQPQHF.

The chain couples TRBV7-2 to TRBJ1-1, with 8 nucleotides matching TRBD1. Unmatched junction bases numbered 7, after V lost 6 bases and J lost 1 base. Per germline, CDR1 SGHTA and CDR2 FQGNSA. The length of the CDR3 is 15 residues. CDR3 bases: TGTGCCAGCAGAGGACAGGGCGGGGGGAACACTGAAGCTTTCTTT. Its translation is CASRGQGGGNTEAFF.

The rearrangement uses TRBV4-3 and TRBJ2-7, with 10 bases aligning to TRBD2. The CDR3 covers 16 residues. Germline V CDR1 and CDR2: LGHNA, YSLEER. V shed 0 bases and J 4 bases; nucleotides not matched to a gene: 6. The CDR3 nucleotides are TGCGCCAGCAGCCAAGAGCCGGGACTAGCGAGATACGAGCAGTACTTC. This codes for CASSQEPGLARYEQYF.

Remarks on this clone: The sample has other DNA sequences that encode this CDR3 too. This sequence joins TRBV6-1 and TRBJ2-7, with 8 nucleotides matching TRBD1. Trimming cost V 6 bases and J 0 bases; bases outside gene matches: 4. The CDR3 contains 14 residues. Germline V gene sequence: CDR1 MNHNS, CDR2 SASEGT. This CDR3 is CASSLDRASYEQYF. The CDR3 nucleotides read TGTGCCAGCAGCCTGGACAGGGCCTCCTACGAGCAGTACTTC.

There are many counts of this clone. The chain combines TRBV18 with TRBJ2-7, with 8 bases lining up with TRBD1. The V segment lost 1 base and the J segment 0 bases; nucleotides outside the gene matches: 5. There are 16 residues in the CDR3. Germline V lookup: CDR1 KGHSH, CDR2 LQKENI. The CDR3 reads CASSPLDQGASYEQYF. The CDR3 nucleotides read TGTGCCAGCTCACCACTTGACCAGGGGGCCTCCTACGAGCAGTACTTC.

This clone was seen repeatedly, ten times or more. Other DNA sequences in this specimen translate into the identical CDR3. The DNA for the CDR3 is TGTGCCAGCAGCTCACGACTAGCGGCTACCTACGAGCAGTACTTC. This codes for CASSSRLAATYEQYF. The chain couples TRBV7-8 to TRBJ2-7; 9 positions agree with TRBD2. The V and J ends lost 4 bases and 2 bases, in that order; junction bases with no gene match: 6. The CDR3 length is 15 residues. Per the germline V gene, CDR1 is SGHVS and CDR2 is FQNEAQ. Drawing the rest from reference TRBV7-8 and TRBJ2-7, the complete variable domain is GAGVSQSPRYKVAKRGQDVALRCDPISGHVSLFWYQQALGQGPEFLTYFQNEAQLDKSGLPSDRFFAERPEGSVSTLKIQRTQQEDSAVYLCASSSRLAATYEQYFGPGTRLTVT.

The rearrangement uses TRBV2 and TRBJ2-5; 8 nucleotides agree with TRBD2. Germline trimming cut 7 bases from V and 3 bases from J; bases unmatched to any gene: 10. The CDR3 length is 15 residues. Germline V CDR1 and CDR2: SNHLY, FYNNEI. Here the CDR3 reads CASTELGLVEETQYF. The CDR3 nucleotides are TGTGCCAGCACCGAGCTGGGACTAGTGGAAGAGACCCAGTACTTC. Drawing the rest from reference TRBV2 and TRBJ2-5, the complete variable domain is EPEVTQTPSHQVTQMGQEVILRCVPISNHLYFYWYRQILGQKVEFLVSFYNNEISEKSEIFDDQFSVERPDGSNFTLKIRSTKLEDSAMYFCASTELGLVEETQYFGPGTRLLVL.

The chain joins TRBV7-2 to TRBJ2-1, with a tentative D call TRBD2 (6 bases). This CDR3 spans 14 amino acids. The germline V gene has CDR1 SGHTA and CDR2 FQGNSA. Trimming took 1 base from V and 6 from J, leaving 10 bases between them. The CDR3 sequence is CASSLDVTSNEQFF. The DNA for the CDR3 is TGTGCCAGCAGCTTAGATGTGACTAGCAATGAGCAGTTCTTC.

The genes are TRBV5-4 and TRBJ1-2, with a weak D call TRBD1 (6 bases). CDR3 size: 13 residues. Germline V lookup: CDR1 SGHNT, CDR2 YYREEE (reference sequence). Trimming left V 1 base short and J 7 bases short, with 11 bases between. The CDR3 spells CASSLTGTAGYTF. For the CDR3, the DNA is TGTGCCAGCAGCTTGACAGGGACGGCTGGCTACACCTTC. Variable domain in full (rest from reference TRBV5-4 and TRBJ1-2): ETGVTQSPTHLIKTRGQQVTLRCSSQSGHNTVSWYQQALGQGPQFIFQYYREEENGRGNFPPRFSGLQFPNYSSELNVNALELDDSALYLCASSLTGTAGYTFGSGTRLTVV.

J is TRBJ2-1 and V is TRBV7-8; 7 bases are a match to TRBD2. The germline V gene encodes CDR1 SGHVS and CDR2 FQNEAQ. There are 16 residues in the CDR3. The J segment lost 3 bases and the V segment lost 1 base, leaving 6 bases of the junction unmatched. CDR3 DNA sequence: TGTGCCAGCAGCTTAGAGGTAGCGGGCTTCTACAATGAGCAGTTCTTC. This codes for CASSLEVAGFYNEQFF.

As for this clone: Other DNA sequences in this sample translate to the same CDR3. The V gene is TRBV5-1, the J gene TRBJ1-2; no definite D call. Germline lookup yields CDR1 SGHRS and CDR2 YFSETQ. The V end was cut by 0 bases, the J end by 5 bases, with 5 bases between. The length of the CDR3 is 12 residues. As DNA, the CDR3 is TGCGCCAGCAGCTTGGACACTTATGGCTACACCTTC. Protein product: CASSLDTYGYTF.

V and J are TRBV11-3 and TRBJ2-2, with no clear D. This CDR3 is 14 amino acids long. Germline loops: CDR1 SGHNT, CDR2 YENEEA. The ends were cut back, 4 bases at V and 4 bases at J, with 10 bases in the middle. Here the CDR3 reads CASSYTLGTGELFF. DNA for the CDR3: TGTGCCAGCAGCTACACGTTGGGCACCGGGGAGCTGTTTTTT.

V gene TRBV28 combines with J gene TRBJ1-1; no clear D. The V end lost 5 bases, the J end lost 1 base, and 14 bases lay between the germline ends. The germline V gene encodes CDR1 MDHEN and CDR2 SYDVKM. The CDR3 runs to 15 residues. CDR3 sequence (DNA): TGTGCCAGCAGTCCAGGTGTCGGGTGGAACACTGAAGCTTTCTTT. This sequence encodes CASSPGVGWNTEAFF.